Each of the 13 T cell receptor beta chains below was sequenced from the same sample in a study of cytomegalovirus exposure and HLA in healthy donors. Assay used: immunoSEQ multiplex PCR; TCRdb lists only in-frame clones, some missing. The sample lists about 88,000 clones, roughly 83% occurring once. Sequencing was performed on PBMCs. Receptors were obtained from a woman aged 18 to 35 in good health and CMV-seropositive.

The chain joins TRBV11-2 to TRBJ2-3, with D unresolved. CDR3 length: 14 amino acids. Germline loops: CDR1 SGHAT, CDR2 FQNNGV. V lost 0 bases and J lost 7, with 11 bases in between. The CDR3 spells CASSLEPGPNTQYF. Here the CDR3 DNA reads TGTGCCAGCAGCTTAGAGCCCGGTCCAAATACGCAGTATTTT.

This sequence joins TRBV4-3 and TRBJ2-1, with D unresolved. V lost 0 bases, J lost 3 bases, and 3 bases lay in between. The CDR3 extends over 13 amino acids. Germline V gene data show CDR1 as LGHNA and CDR2 as YSLEER. CDR3 DNA sequence: TGCGCCAGCAGCCAAGATAACTACAATGAGCAGTTCTTC. This gives the protein CASSQDNYNEQFF.

This chain connects TRBV7-2 to TRBJ2-3; TRBD2 might be the D (6 bases). V lost 8 bases and J lost 2, with 14 bases in between. Germline V gives CDR1 SGHTA, CDR2 FQGNSA. This CDR3 contains 14 residues. Here the CDR3 DNA reads TGTGCCAGCCTCCCGGGACTTACCACAGATACGCAGTATTTT. Its translation is CASLPGLTTDTQYF.

The V call is TRBV11-1, the J call TRBJ2-5; a weak D match, TRBD2 (7 bases). The V gene lost 6 bases and the J gene lost 4 bases, with 12 bases spanning the gap. CDR1 and CDR2 (germline): SGHAT, FQDESV (reference sequence). CDR3 size: 13 residues. The CDR3, as DNA: TGTGCCAGCAGGCGGGGGCATGGAGAGACCCAGTACTTC. Residues: CASRRGHGETQYF.

The V gene is TRBV4-1, the J gene TRBJ1-2; no definite D call. Trimming cost V 1 base and J 7 bases, with 10 bases left between them. The CDR3 contains 13 residues. In germline, CDR1 is MGHRA, CDR2 YSYEKL. CDR3 in DNA: TGCGCCAGCAGCCAAGCCCCTAGATTTGGCTACACCTTC. It is translated as CASSQAPRFGYTF.

The chain carries TRBV7-9 and TRBJ1-5; D is possibly TRBD1 (6 bases). V was cut by 4 bases and J by 6 bases, with 16 bases left in between. Germline V gives CDR1 SEHNR, CDR2 FQNEAQ (reference sequence). The CDR3 spans 15 residues. DNA of the CDR3: TGTGCCAGCAGCTCAACACAGGGAACGTCTCAGCCCCAGCATTTT. Residues: CASSSTQGTSQPQHF.

This clone was counted between two and nine times. This sequence joins TRBV10-3 and TRBJ1-4; D is perhaps TRBD1 (5 bases). The CDR3 runs to 13 residues. V lost 11 bases, J lost 8 bases, and 18 bases lay in between. The germline V gene has CDR1 ENHRY and CDR2 SYGVKD. The CDR3 region is CAAGRDLGEKLFF. For the CDR3, the DNA is TGTGCCGCCGGGAGGGACCTGGGGGAAAAACTGTTTTTT.

The chain joins TRBV5-4 to TRBJ1-2; possible D gene TRBD1, 5 bases. Trimming pared 0 bases from V and 4 bases from J, leaving 16 bases between. In germline, CDR1 is SGHNT, CDR2 YYREEE (reference sequence). The CDR3 extends over 16 amino acids. CDR3 sequence: CASSLVGAQASYGYTF. CDR3 coding DNA: TGTGCCAGCAGCTTGGTAGGGGCCCAAGCAAGCTATGGCTACACCTTC. Full variable domain (remainder filled in from reference TRBV5-4 and TRBJ1-2): ETGVTQSPTHLIKTRGQQVTLRCSSQSGHNTVSWYQQALGQGPQFIFQYYREEENGRGNFPPRFSGLQFPNYSSELNVNALELDDSALYLCASSLVGAQASYGYTFGSGTRLTVV.

The genes are TRBV28 and TRBJ2-4; D is ambiguous. Germline CDR1 is MDHEN and CDR2 is SYDVKM. The CDR3 totals 13 residues. Trimming took off 1 base at V and 9 bases at J, with 10 bases between the two ends. As DNA, the CDR3 is TGTGCCAGCAGTTTATCCGGCCCAGGCATTCAGTACTTC. It yields the protein CASSLSGPGIQYF. The full variable domain, its missing parts supplied by reference TRBV28 and TRBJ2-4, is DVKVTQSSRYLVKRTGEKVFLECVQDMDHENMFWYRQDPGLGLRLIYFSYDVKMKEKGDIPEGYSVSREKKERFSLILESASTNQTSMYLCASSLSGPGIQYFGAGTRLSVL.

This clone was counted a few times. The chain combines TRBV4-2 with TRBJ1-2, with D unclear. Germline V gene lookup returns CDR1 LGHNA and CDR2 YNFKEQ. V was clipped by 4 bases and J by 3 bases, with 6 bases between them. The CDR3 is 12 amino acids. The CDR3 protein is CASSRLYYGYTF. As DNA, the CDR3 is TGTGCCAGCAGCCGGCTCTACTATGGCTACACCTTC.

This clone has just a few counts. CDR3 nucleotides: TGTGCCAGCAGTTACTCAGGGGGGGCCCAGTACTTC. It encodes CASSYSGGAQYF. The J gene is TRBJ2-5, the V gene TRBV6-5, with D possibly TRBD2 on 7 matching bases. Germline CDR1 and CDR2: MNHEY and SVGAGI. Trimming stripped 0 bases from V and 9 bases from J, with 8 bases between. The CDR3 totals 12 residues.

CDR3 sequence reads: CASSVTVSEQYF. CDR3 coding DNA: TGTGCCAGCAGTGTTACTGTTAGCGAGCAGTACTTC. This rearrangement joins TRBV2 to TRBJ2-7; D not certain. The germline CDR1 and CDR2 sequences are SNHLY and FYNNEI. The CDR3 loop spans 12 amino acids. V dropped 4 bases and J dropped 6 bases, with 10 bases sitting between them.

The V call is TRBV4-2, the J call TRBJ2-2, with 13 bases lining up with TRBD2. J gave up 6 bases and V 6 bases, and 1 base lay outside the gene matches. The V gene's germline CDR1 is LGHNA and CDR2 YNFKEQ. The CDR3 is 14 residues long. The CDR3 sequence: CASRLAGGSGELFF. The CDR3 bases are TGTGCCAGCAGACTAGCGGGGGGGTCCGGGGAGCTGTTTTTT.